The source of this TCR beta chain is a study of T cells after yellow fever vaccination. General study results and limits: The study re-detected most primary-vaccination clones after the booster (around 96% CD4, just over 85% CD8).

Each CDR3 protein gets one entry after TCRdb re-called the 5' RACE reads with MiXCR. The data hold roughly 74,000 distinct CDR3 sequences, with roughly 6.9% observed a single time. The CDR3 runs 11 residues. V lost 6 bases and J 15 bases, leaving 15 bases between the germline ends. CDR1 is SEHNR and CDR2 is FQNEAQ in the germline V gene (reference sequence). This clonotype was counted many times. What it binds is not known. This chain uses TRBV7-9 with TRBJ1-3, with a possible D match to TRBD1 (5 bases). Sequenced material: CD8+ T cells sorted from PBMCs, taken 5 days after the first yellow fever vaccination. The TCR comes from a young man who received the YFV17D yellow fever vaccine. The chain's CDR3 is CASRGDLKAYF. DNA of the CDR3: TGTGCCAGCAGAGGGGACCTAAAGGCATATTTT.